This T cell receptor (beta chain) is from a study of vaccination and CD4 T cells after COVID-19. Background on the study: Once diagnosed, patients had post-COVID samples drawn a median approximately 100 days later (range 35 to 161).

The treatment denotes: approximately nine-day PBMC culture with coronavirus spike peptide pools or control peptides (ViraFEST assay). Sequencing of DNA taken from cultured CD4+ T cells relied on the Oncomine TCR Beta short-read assay. TCRdb re-analysed the PCR reads in MiXCR, keeping a single row per CDR3 protein. The data hold approximately 19,000 distinct CDR3 sequences, with roughly 64% observed a single time. Note on this clonotype: The antigen is unknown.

Germline V gene data show CDR1 as DFQATT and CDR2 as SNEGSKA (reference sequence). The CDR3 spans 16 residues. Trimming cost V 1 base and J 3 bases, with 16 bases left between them. Sequencing was carried out using CD4+ T cells from blood, cultured in vitro. This sequence joins TRBV20-1 and TRBJ2-1; D possibly matches TRBD1 or TRBD2 (6 bases each). The sequence was obtained from a human donor who had recovered from COVID-19. The CDR3 protein is CSARVGSGAHYNEQFF. The CDR3 DNA is TGCAGTGCTAGAGTGGGTTCGGGGGCCCACTACAATGAGCAGTTCTTC.